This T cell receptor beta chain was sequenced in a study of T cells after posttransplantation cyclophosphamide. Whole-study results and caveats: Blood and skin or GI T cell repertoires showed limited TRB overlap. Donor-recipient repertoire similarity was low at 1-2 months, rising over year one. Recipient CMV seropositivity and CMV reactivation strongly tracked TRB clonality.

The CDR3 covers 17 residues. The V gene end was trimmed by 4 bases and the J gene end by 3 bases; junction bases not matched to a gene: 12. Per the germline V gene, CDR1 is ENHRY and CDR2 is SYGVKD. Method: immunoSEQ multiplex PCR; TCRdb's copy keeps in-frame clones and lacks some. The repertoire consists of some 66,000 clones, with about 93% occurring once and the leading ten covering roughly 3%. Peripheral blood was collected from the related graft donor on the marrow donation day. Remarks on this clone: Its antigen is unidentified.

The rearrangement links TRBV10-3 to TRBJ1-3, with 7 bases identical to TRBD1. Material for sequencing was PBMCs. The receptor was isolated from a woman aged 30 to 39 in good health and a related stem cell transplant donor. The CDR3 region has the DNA TGTGCCATCAGTGTGGGGCAGACAGGGAGAAGTGGAAACACCATATATTTT. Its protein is CAISVGQTGRSGNTIYF.